This T cell receptor (beta chain) was sequenced during a study of identical twins. Study findings and constraints: Within cord blood, abundant beta clonotypes carried fewer insertions, but memory repertoires showed no such trend. Modeled out-of-frame TCR alpha sharing in monozygotic twins fell below observed levels. The authors noted that invariant MAIT and iNKT cells could partly confound zero-insertion analyses.

On this clonotype: What it recognizes is unknown.

TCRdb reprocessed the 5' RACE reads via MiXCR and lists one record per CDR3 protein. The sample has 650,000 to 750,000 distinct CDR3 sequences; roughly 20% are singletons. The sample was also linked to a second study, of T cells expressing NK-cell markers. That publication notes: One of eight sequenced donors was HCMV-seronegative; the other seven were seropositive.

The sequencing input was PBMCs. The source is a woman aged 18-30 years in good health.

In nucleotides, the CDR3 is TGTGCCAGCAGCTTAGCTAGCGGGTTTTACGAGCAGTACTTC. As protein: CASSLASGFYEQYF. The V and J genes are TRBV7-2 and TRBJ2-7; TRBD2 agrees at 7 bases. The ends lost 0 bases at V and 4 bases at J; junction bases unmatched: 3. The germline gives CDR1 SGHTA, CDR2 FQGNSA. The CDR3 is made up of 14 amino acids.